This TCR beta chain was recorded in a study of blood T cell repertoires in COVID-19 (dated by TCRdb to 2018 to 2021). Background on the whole study: Collaborator samples came from the United States, Italy and Spain and covered acute and convalescent phases of COVID-19. The prospective study material was composed of cDNA or gDNA derived from T cells, B-cell-depleted T cells, or PBMCs. Subjects who had been exposed to COVID-19, were actively infected with it, or had recovered from it provided the deeply sampled blood TCRbeta repertoires that made up the dataset. The repertoires were released in a freely available public database intended as a resource for research on the immune response to SARS-CoV-2. Samples were obtained from the ongoing ImmuneRACE study (first 160 participants) and from 950 to 1,500 subjects provided by 6 global collaborators. Sample metadata almost always included a de-identified subject ID, COVID-19 status, age in years and sex. HLA class I and class II types, where available, came from metadata supplied by the sample provider rather than from assay-based typing. Study-wide conclusions, independent of this receptor: The amount of clinical and demographic metadata varied by source and participant and was provided uncurated.

Participants in the prospective study were aged roughly 18 to 90 years, lived in more than 20 United States geographic areas, and enrolled through a virtual design. In the prospective study, participants were assigned to cohorts based on the clinical history participants reported in a screening survey and a study questionnaire. Recovered participants in ImmuneRACE Cohort 3 were defined as having two consecutive negative NP/OP PCR tests, clearance from a healthcare professional, or resolution of symptoms. In the prospective study, whole blood, serum and a nasopharyngeal or oropharyngeal swab were collected from each participant by mobile phlebotomists. Prospective study participants could optionally give additional blood draws and questionnaires over a roughly two-month period. Blood samples from the prospective study were shipped frozen or at room temperature prior to DNA extraction. The CDR3 covers 14 residues, taking in both the cysteine and the phenylalanine. The kept DNA is CDR3 alone, 42 bases in frame from the first base. CDR1 is given as MGHRA and CDR2 as YSYEKL, both from the germline V gene. Deletion took 3 bases off V and 0 bases off J, with a span of 8 bases between the germline ends.

As for this clone: Its binding antigen is unknown. No base-level quality is on record; no much larger clone is a single base apart.

The immunoSEQ Assay, a bias-controlled multiplex PCR, was used to amplify TCRbeta CDR3 regions from genomic DNA. The study's processing was this. The number of nucleated cells in each sample was estimated by amplification of reference gene primers within the assay. To quantify the absolute abundance of each unique TCRbeta CDR3 rearrangement, sequence reads were collapsed and filtered. Productive Simpson clonality was computed per sample as the square root of Simpson's diversity index over productive rearrangements. TCRdb's version of the immuneACCESS table is confined to in-frame rearrangements and falls short of the full clone set. An unresolved V gene accounts for under half of the shortfall where checked; the remainder is of unknown origin. The V and J calls and the clone size are those of that table, but D and trimming were determined from the DNA. The sample contains more than 300,000 clones, 85% to 90% of them found a single time. The ten biggest clones cover about 10% of the sample.

The chain is assembled from TRBV4-1 and TRBJ1-1, with TRBD1 perhaps the D gene, on 6 matching bases. The clonotype comes from a woman between 18 and 29 years old who had recovered from COVID-19. The sample taken for sequencing was PBMCs or T cells enriched from blood (not recorded which). The CDR3 region reads CASSHQGLNTEAFF. Here is the DNA: TGCGCCAGCAGCCATCAGGGGTTGAACACTGAAGCTTTCTTT.